One and the same sample provided the 9 T cell receptor beta chains below, sequenced in a study of CD8 T cells in ankylosing spondylitis. Via MiXCR, TCRdb re-called the 5' RACE reads, giving one row per CDR3 protein. Of about 240,000 distinct CDR3 sequences in the sample, 9.5% to 12% are singletons; the top ten hold around 7%. Sequencing input: blood, either unsorted or a sorted T cell fraction (not recorded which). Receptor source: a male donor with ankylosing spondylitis or in good health (not recorded which).

This clonotype occurred many times. This chain connects TRBV3-1 to TRBJ1-1; D is perhaps TRBD1 (5 bases). V lost 4 bases and J lost 5, with 8 bases in between. The germline gives CDR1 LGHDT, CDR2 YNNKEL (reference sequence). The CDR3 totals 12 residues. The CDR3 is CASSPGRTEAFF. The DNA of the CDR3 is TGTGCCAGCAGCCCAGGGCGAACTGAAGCTTTCTTT. The variable domain in full, completed from reference TRBV3-1 and TRBJ1-1, reads DTAVSQTPKYLVTQMGNDKSIKCEQNLGHDTMYWYKQDSKKFLKIMFSYNNKELIINETVPNRFSPKSPDKAHLNLHINSLELGDSAVYFCASSPGRTEAFFGQGTRLTVV.

This clonotype was counted at least ten times. The rearrangement uses TRBV24-1 and TRBJ1-5, with D perhaps matching TRBD1 (5 bases). The germline V and J ends were trimmed by 1 base and 4 bases, with 7 bases remaining between them. Germline V gives CDR1 KGHDR, CDR2 SFDVKD. CDR3 size: 14 residues. The CDR3 region is CATSDFGGNQPQHF. The CDR3 coding sequence is TGTGCCACCAGTGATTTCGGGGGTAATCAGCCCCAGCATTTT.

This clonotype was observed at least ten times. Here the CDR3 reads CAISESNTPDYNEQFF. In nucleotides, the CDR3 is TGTGCCATCAGTGAGTCGAACACTCCCGATTACAATGAGCAGTTCTTC. This chain links TRBV10-3 with TRBJ2-1; D gene ambiguous. Trimming shortened V by 0 bases and J by 4 bases, and 13 bases separated the two germline ends. The germline CDR1 and CDR2 sequences are ENHRY and SYGVKD. The CDR3 has 16 residues.

This clonotype showed up many times. The chain employs TRBV10-2 and TRBJ2-5; possible D gene TRBD2, 6 bases. Germline lookup yields CDR1 WSHSY and CDR2 SAAADI. The CDR3 length is 15 residues. The V end was cut by 4 bases, the J end by 5 bases, with 17 bases between. CDR3 bases: TGCGCCAGCAGTGGAGGGGACTCCCGGTCGGAGACCCAGTACTTC. Translation gives CASSGGDSRSETQYF.

A few counts support this clonotype. This chain joins TRBV27 and TRBJ2-2; 8 bases agree with TRBD2. J gave up 5 bases and V 3 bases, and 8 bases lay outside the gene matches. CDR1 MNHEY and CDR2 SMNVEV come from the germline V gene (reference sequence). This CDR3 has 16 amino acids. The CDR3 bases are TGTGCCAGCAGTTTTCCAGAGGGACTAGGTACCGGGGAGCTGTTTTTT. Its translation is CASSFPEGLGTGELFF.

Ten or more counts support this clonotype. The V gene is TRBV5-1, the J gene TRBJ2-3; 9 bases align to TRBD2. The CDR3 runs 15 residues. Germline trimming cut 4 bases from V and 3 bases from J; bases unmatched to any gene: 6. Germline V gives CDR1 SGHRS, CDR2 YFSETQ. The CDR3 reads CASSERGVTTDTQYF. CDR3 DNA: TGCGCCAGCAGCGAGCGGGGGGTGACAACAGATACGCAGTATTTT.

This clonotype came up many times. V usage is TRBV20-1 and J usage is TRBJ2-7; weak D call: TRBD2 (7 bases). The ends were cut back, 5 bases at V and 0 bases at J, with 14 bases in the middle. CDR1 DFQATT and CDR2 SNEGSKA come from the germline V gene (reference sequence). The CDR3 has 14 amino acids. This CDR3 reads CSAAKGGTSYEQYF. CDR3 nucleotide sequence: TGCAGTGCTGCCAAGGGGGGGACCTCCTACGAGCAGTACTTC.

Many counts were recorded for this clonotype. The chain links TRBV29-1 to TRBJ2-7, with 7 bases lining up with TRBD2. This CDR3 contains 14 residues. J was trimmed by 2 bases and V by 7 bases; bases with no gene match: 11. CDR1 is SQVTM and CDR2 is ANQGSEA in the germline V gene. The CDR3 is CSASPSSGAYEQYF. In nucleotides, the CDR3 is TGCAGCGCAAGCCCATCTAGCGGAGCCTACGAGCAGTACTTC.

There are many counts of this clonotype. The V and J genes are TRBV21-1 and TRBJ2-7. TRBV21-1 is flagged as a pseudogene. This CDR3 has 10 amino acids. The CDR3 DNA is TGTGCCAGCAAGTTCTACGAGCAGTACTTC. Protein sequence: CASKFYEQYF.